Listed here are 14 T cell receptor beta chains from one sample, sequenced in a study of identical twins. TCRdb itself ran the 5' RACE reads through MiXCR, one entry per CDR3 protein. The table shows some 460,000 distinct CDR3 sequences, with 14% occurring only once. The same specimen was also included in a second study, on yellow fever vaccine responses in identical twins.

Sequencing was done on a sample of CD4+ T cells sorted from blood. The receptors come from a woman between 18 and 29 years old in good health.

The V and J genes are TRBV6-5 and TRBJ2-1, with 10 nucleotides matching TRBD2. V shed 6 bases and J 4 bases; nucleotides not matched to a gene: 9. This CDR3 comprises 16 residues. Germline V gives CDR1 MNHEY, CDR2 SVGAGI. CDR3 sequence reads: CASRYVTSGTYNEQFF. For the CDR3, the DNA is TGTGCCAGCAGATACGTCACTAGCGGGACATACAATGAGCAGTTCTTC.

This clonotype was seen repeatedly, ten times or more. The chain joins TRBV18 to TRBJ2-1; D may be TRBD2 (6 bases). The V gene's germline CDR1 is KGHSH and CDR2 LQKENI. The CDR3 is made up of 16 amino acids. V dropped 5 bases and J dropped 4 bases, with 18 bases sitting between them. The CDR3 loop is CASSSQQRASYNEQFF. Written as DNA, the CDR3 is TGTGCCAGCTCAAGTCAACAGCGGGCCTCTTACAATGAGCAGTTCTTC.

This clonotype was picked up a small number of times. The chain joins TRBV3-1 to TRBJ1-5; D may be TRBD1 (6 bases). This CDR3 spans 16 amino acids. The germline V and J ends were trimmed by 0 bases and 1 base, with 10 bases remaining between them. Germline loops: CDR1 LGHDT, CDR2 YNNKEL (reference sequence). The CDR3 DNA sequence: TGTGCCAGCAGCCAAGAGGGGGCGGAGAGCAATCAGCCCCAGCATTTT. Translation gives CASSQEGAESNQPQHF.

The genes are TRBV2 and TRBJ2-1, with TRBD2 identical over 8 bases. The CDR3 consists of 14 residues. J gave up 8 bases and V 5 bases, and 8 bases lay outside the gene matches. CDR1 and CDR2 from the germline V gene are SNHLY and FYNNEI. The CDR3 DNA sequence: TGTGCCAGCAGTCCATTAGCGGGGTTGTATGAGCAGTTCTTC. Translation gives CASSPLAGLYEQFF.

This clonotype occurred a few times. This chain links TRBV5-4 with TRBJ2-1; 10 bases map to TRBD2. Trimming at V came to 4 bases and at J to 7 bases, leaving 5 bases not matched to a gene. Germline V gene sequence: CDR1 SGHNT, CDR2 YYREEE (reference sequence). The CDR3 covers 14 residues. The CDR3 sequence is CASSPAGGRNEQFF. CDR3 nucleotides: TGTGCCAGCAGCCCAGCGGGGGGGCGTAATGAGCAGTTCTTC.

The chain links TRBV28 to TRBJ2-1; D possibly matches TRBD1 or TRBD2 (5 bases each). The CDR3 is 13 residues long. V dropped 4 bases and J dropped 13 bases, with 17 bases sitting between them. The germline gives CDR1 MDHEN, CDR2 SYDVKM. CDR3 coding DNA: TGTGCCAGCAGTTCTGGAGTTCGGGACCTCCAGTTCTTC. Protein product: CASSSGVRDLQFF.

Written as DNA, the CDR3 is TGTGCCAGCAGTGATAGTACCGGAAGGGAGACCCAGTACTTC. It is translated as CASSDSTGRETQYF. The rearrangement uses TRBV2 and TRBJ2-5; no clear D. CDR1 is SNHLY and CDR2 is FYNNEI in the germline V gene. The CDR3 runs 14 residues. V gave up 3 bases and J gave up 5 bases, with 13 bases separating them.

This clonotype appeared a few times. The chain couples TRBV7-9 to TRBJ1-5, with D perhaps matching TRBD1 (6 bases). V shed 4 bases and J shed 5 bases, with 18 bases lying between them. The CDR3 has 16 residues. Germline assignment: CDR1 SEHNR and CDR2 FQNEAQ (reference sequence). The CDR3 coding sequence is TGTGCCAGCAGCTCCTGGGACATTGGGTTGGATCAGCCCCAGCATTTT. Encoded protein: CASSSWDIGLDQPQHF.

This clonotype has just a few counts. The chain joins TRBV4-3 to TRBJ2-2; D is unresolved. From germline, CDR1 is LGHNA and CDR2 YSLEER. V lost 3 bases and J lost 6, with 17 bases in between. The length of the CDR3 is 16 residues. CDR3 coding DNA: TGCGCCAGCAGCCACGAAACCCCTAATCAAGCCGGGGAGCTGTTTTTT. This translates into CASSHETPNQAGELFF.

At least ten counts were recorded for this clonotype. V is TRBV4-2 and J is TRBJ2-1; TRBD2 agrees at 10 bases. The junction had 6 bases not matched to a gene; V was cut back by 4 bases and J by 6 bases. The germline CDR1 and CDR2 sequences are LGHNA and YNFKEQ. The CDR3 length is 15 residues. The CDR3 spells CASSPIAGGGNEQFF. CDR3 coding DNA: TGTGCCAGCAGCCCTATAGCGGGAGGCGGCAATGAGCAGTTCTTC.

This clonotype came up a few times. The V call is TRBV7-2, the J call TRBJ2-3; D gene unclear. Per germline, CDR1 SGHTA and CDR2 FQGNSA. V was pared by 1 base and J by 5 bases, with 10 bases between. The CDR3 contains 14 residues. CDR3 DNA sequence: TGTGCCAGCAGCTTAGACCCTGGAGTAGATACGCAGTATTTT. Translated: CASSLDPGVDTQYF.

The CDR3 bases are TGTGCCAGCAGCTTCGTTCAGGGCATTTATGAGCAGTTCTTC. It translates to CASSFVQGIYEQFF. The chain carries TRBV7-2 and TRBJ2-1, with a tentative D call TRBD1 (5 bases). The CDR3 covers 14 residues. Trimming cost V 3 bases and J 8 bases, with 14 bases left between them. Germline values: CDR1 SGHTA, CDR2 FQGNSA.

This chain links TRBV12-3 or TRBV12-4 with TRBJ2-1; the match to TRBD1 covers 8 bases. CDR3 size: 13 residues. The trim removed 8 bases at V and 7 bases at J, leaving 7 bases unmatched. This chain's CDR3 is CASGRGQENEQFF. The CDR3, as DNA: TGTGCCAGCGGCAGGGGGCAAGAGAATGAGCAGTTCTTC.

A few counts support this clonotype. The V and J genes are TRBV13 and TRBJ2-3; 9 bases align to TRBD2. From germline, CDR1 is PRHDT and CDR2 FYEKMQ (reference sequence). The ends lost 3 bases at V and 6 bases at J; junction bases unmatched: 7. The CDR3 is 15 amino acids. The CDR3 DNA reads TGTGCCAGCAGCTTTCAGGCGGGGGGGCCGGATACGCAGTATTTT. Translating it yields CASSFQAGGPDTQYF.